This TCR beta chain originates from a study of CD8+ T cells in alopecia areata. Germline loops: CDR1 LNHNV, CDR2 YYDKDF (reference sequence). V was cut by 0 bases and J by 0 bases, with 8 bases left in between. The CDR3 spans 15 residues. Treatment here: oral pan-JAK inhibitor, 5-10 mg twice daily. The sequencing template was cDNA reverse transcribed from extracted RNA. The protocol was immunoSEQ multiplex PCR, while the TCRdb copy is restricted to in-frame clones and leaves out a portion. This table holds about 70,000 clones, roughly 30% found once. The clonotype originates from a human donor with alopecia areata. The sequenced sample was CD8+ T cells sorted from blood, obtained at week 4, from a patient treated with tofacitinib. This chain links TRBV15 with TRBJ1-2, with a possible D match to TRBD1 (5 bases). The CDR3 is CATSRDRGTNYGYTF. CDR3 in DNA: TGTGCCACCAGCAGAGATAGGGGAACTAACTATGGCTACACCTTC.